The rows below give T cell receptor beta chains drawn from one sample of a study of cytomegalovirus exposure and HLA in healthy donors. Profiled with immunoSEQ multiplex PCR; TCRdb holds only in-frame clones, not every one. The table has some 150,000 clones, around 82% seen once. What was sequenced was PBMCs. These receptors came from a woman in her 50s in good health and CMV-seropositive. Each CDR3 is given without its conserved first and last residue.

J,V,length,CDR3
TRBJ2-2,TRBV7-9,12,ASSPGQGIGELF
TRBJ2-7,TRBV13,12,ASSSSDRGHEQY
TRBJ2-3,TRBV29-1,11,SVGGLAGGAQY
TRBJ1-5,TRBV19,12,ASSITRTGQPQH
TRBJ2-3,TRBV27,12,ASSAGTSSYTQY
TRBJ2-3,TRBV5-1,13,ASSGGGARTDTQY
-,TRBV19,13,ASSKTSGGSYEQY
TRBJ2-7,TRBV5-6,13,ASSSGLAISYEQY
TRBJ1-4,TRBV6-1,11,ASRGGTNEKLF
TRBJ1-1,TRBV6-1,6,ASEKIF
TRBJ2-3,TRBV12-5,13,ASNRVAGGQDTQY
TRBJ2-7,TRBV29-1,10,TALRGAYEQY
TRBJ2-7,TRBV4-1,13,ASSQLGGVKDEQY
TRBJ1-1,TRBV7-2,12,ASSLGLLNTEAF
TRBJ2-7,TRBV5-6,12,ASSLTRGTYEQY
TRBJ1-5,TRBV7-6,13,ASSVDRGANQPQH